Shown below are 11 T cell receptor beta chains from a single sample sequenced in a study of glioma-infiltrating T cells after dendritic cell vaccination. Time point defined: after dendritic cell vaccination, including at tumor progression/relapse. Some clones are missing from TCRdb's copy, which holds only in-frame ones; the method was immunoSEQ multiplex PCR. The sample lists more than 75,000 clones; roughly 87% were seen once. Material: blood, obtained after dendritic cell vaccination. Receptor source: a human donor with glioblastoma.

This clone has ten or more counts. The chain links TRBV9 to TRBJ1-3; a possible D gene is TRBD1 (6 bases). The CDR3 has 15 residues. Germline values: CDR1 SGDLS, CDR2 YYNGEE. With 3 bases removed from V and 0 bases from J, the gap between germline ends came to 10 bases. CDR3 bases: TGTGCCAGCAGCGAGGACAGAAGCTCTGGAAACACCATATATTTT. Its translation: CASSEDRSSGNTIYF.

Many counts were recorded for this clone. This chain joins TRBV2 and TRBJ1-3; D gene uncertain. CDR1 is SNHLY, CDR2 FYNNEI, per germline. The CDR3 is 12 residues long. V was clipped by 7 bases and J by 1 base, with 5 bases between them. CDR3 DNA: TGTGCCAGCACGCAGTCTGGAAACACCATATATTTT. Translation gives CASTQSGNTIYF.

The chain couples TRBV5-1 to TRBJ1-2, with a tentative D call TRBD1 (5 bases). The CDR3 runs to 14 residues. The germline CDR1 and CDR2 sequences are SGHRS and YFSETQ. V was cut by 3 bases and J by 5 bases, with 14 bases left in between. Here the CDR3 reads CASSSTSTAYGYTF. The CDR3 DNA is TGCGCCAGCAGCTCCACCTCGACAGCGTATGGCTACACCTTC.

The chain combines TRBV5-1 with TRBJ1-5; 7 bases are a match to TRBD1. The CDR3 loop spans 15 amino acids. The V gene end was trimmed by 3 bases and the J gene end by 0 bases; junction bases not matched to a gene: 3. Germline V CDR1 and CDR2: SGHRS, YFSETQ. The CDR3 spells CASSSGQFSNQPQHF. CDR3 coding DNA: TGCGCCAGCAGCTCGGGACAGTTTAGCAATCAGCCCCAGCATTTT. Looking up the rest from reference TRBV5-1 and TRBJ1-5 gives the full variable domain: KAGVTQTPRYLIKTRGQQVTLSCSPISGHRSVSWYQQTPGQGLQFLFEYFSETQRNKGNFPGRFSGRQFSNSRSEMNVSTLELGDSALYLCASSSGQFSNQPQHFGDGTRLSIL.

The gene calls are TRBV6-1 and TRBJ2-1, with D possibly being TRBD1 (5 bases). This CDR3 has 14 residues. V dropped 8 bases and J dropped 0 bases, with 11 bases sitting between them. CDR1 is MNHNS, CDR2 SASEGT, per germline. CDR3 sequence: CASDDSLSYNEQFF. CDR3 in DNA: TGTGCCAGCGACGACAGCCTCTCCTACAATGAGCAGTTCTTC.

This clone was seen more than once but under ten times. The CDR3 loop reads CATDRAGTGETQYF. In DNA form, the CDR3 reads TGTGCCACCGACAGGGCGGGGACTGGAGAGACCCAGTACTTC. The rearrangement links TRBV6-5 to TRBJ2-5; D perhaps matches TRBD1 (7 bases). The germline gives CDR1 MNHEY, CDR2 SVGAGI. The V and J ends lost 10 bases and 4 bases respectively, with 19 bases between them. This CDR3 is 14 amino acids long.

CDR3 loop: CAGQQGANNNSPLHF. DNA for the CDR3: TGTGCCGGGCAACAGGGGGCTAATAATAATTCACCCCTCCACTTT. The chain joins TRBV6-6 to TRBJ1-6; 9 nucleotides agree with TRBD1. V lost 11 bases to trimming and J lost 5 bases; unmatched junction nucleotides: 10. Germline loops: CDR1 MNHNY, CDR2 SVGAGI (reference sequence). The CDR3 totals 15 residues.

This chain joins TRBV7-8 and TRBJ1-4, with 8 bases aligning to TRBD1. Per the germline V gene, CDR1 is SGHVS and CDR2 is FQNEAQ. Trimming took 1 base from V and 6 from J; bases not matched to a gene: 1. This CDR3 region has 14 residues. CDR3 coding DNA: TGTGCCAGCAGCTTAGACAGGGGGGATGAAAAACTGTTTTTT. This codes for CASSLDRGDEKLFF. The full variable domain, with the rest looked up from reference TRBV7-8 and TRBJ1-4, is GAGVSQSPRYKVAKRGQDVALRCDPISGHVSLFWYQQALGQGPEFLTYFQNEAQLDKSGLPSDRFFAERPEGSVSTLKIQRTQQEDSAVYLCASSLDRGDEKLFFGSGTQLSVL.

This sequence joins TRBV19 and TRBJ2-2, with 10 bases lining up with TRBD1. The germline V gene encodes CDR1 LNHDA and CDR2 SQIVND (reference sequence). The CDR3 runs to 13 residues. V gave up 8 bases and J gave up 4 bases; unmatched junction bases: 1. CDR3 DNA sequence: TGTGCCAGTTGGGACAGGGGCACCGGGGAGCTGTTTTTT. This translates into CASWDRGTGELFF.

V gene TRBV9 combines with J gene TRBJ2-3; 14 bases map to TRBD2. The CDR3 runs 16 residues. Per the germline V gene, CDR1 is SGDLS and CDR2 is YYNGEE. With 4 bases clipped from V and 5 bases from J, the junction kept 6 bases outside the gene matches. CDR3 DNA: TGTGCCAGCAGCAAGACTAGCGGGGGGGAAGAAGATACGCAGTATTTT. Translated, it gives CASSKTSGGEEDTQYF.

The V gene is TRBV14, the J gene TRBJ2-7, with TRBD1 identical over 9 bases. Germline V gives CDR1 SGHDN, CDR2 FVKESK. V was clipped by 4 bases and J by 6 bases; unmatched bases: 1. The CDR3 is 12 residues long. In nucleotides, the CDR3 is TGTGCCAGCAGCCCGGACAGGGGCGAGCAGTACTTC. Its protein product is CASSPDRGEQYF.